These 6 T cell receptor beta chains originate from one sample sequenced in a study of OX40 agonist ivuxolimab in advanced cancers. TCRdb keeps only in-frame clones here, not all; method: immunoSEQ multiplex PCR. The data hold approximately 37,000 clones, with roughly 89% observed a single time. Sequenced material: CD4+ or CD8+ T cells sorted from blood, taken in a trial of the OX40 agonist ivuxolimab. The receptors come from an adult with an advanced solid tumor such as melanoma, head and neck, liver or kidney cancer.

The chain has TRBV7-8 and TRBJ2-1, with TRBD1 matching 10 bases. J was trimmed by 6 bases and V by 5 bases; bases with no gene match: 4. The CDR3 is 14 residues long. From germline, CDR1 is SGHVS and CDR2 FQNEAQ. Here the CDR3 reads CASSDRGLGNEQFF. CDR3 bases: TGTGCCAGCAGCGACAGGGGGCTTGGCAATGAGCAGTTCTTC.

The rearrangement joins TRBV5-4 to TRBJ2-1; D gene unclear. The V end was cut by 0 bases, the J end by 10 bases, with 5 bases between. The CDR3 has 11 amino acids. Germline assignment: CDR1 SGHNT and CDR2 YYREEE (reference sequence). The CDR3 region has the DNA TGTGCCAGCAGCTTGGGTGTAGAGCAGTTCTTC. Translation gives CASSLGVEQFF.

This chain links TRBV5-1 with TRBJ2-7, with 9 bases identical to TRBD1. The CDR3 covers 15 residues. In germline, CDR1 is SGHRS, CDR2 YFSETQ. The V gene end was trimmed by 4 bases and the J gene end by 2 bases; junction bases not matched to a gene: 7. In nucleotides, the CDR3 is TGCGCCAGCAGCATATCCCGACAGGGGGCCTACGAGCAGTACTTC. Translation gives CASSISRQGAYEQYF.

The chain joins TRBV7-9 to TRBJ2-7, with D tentatively TRBD1 or TRBD2 (5 bases each). The CDR3 consists of 13 residues. Germline CDR1 is SEHNR and CDR2 is FQNEAQ (reference sequence). The ends were cut back, 3 bases at V and 1 base at J, with 7 bases in the middle. The DNA of the CDR3 is TGTGCCAGCAGCTTCGGGGCTTCCTACGAGCAGTACTTC. This encodes CASSFGASYEQYF. Full variable domain (outside the CDR3, taken from reference TRBV7-9 and TRBJ2-7): DTGVSQNPRHKITKRGQNVTFRCDPISEHNRLYWYRQTLGQGPEFLTYFQNEAQLEKSRLLSDRFSAERPKGSFSTLEIQRTEQGDSAMYLCASSFGASYEQYFGPGTRLTVT.

This chain links TRBV27 with TRBJ2-7, with 8 bases identical to TRBD1. Germline CDR1 reads MNHEY; CDR2 reads SMNVEV (reference sequence). CDR3 length: 14 amino acids. The trim removed 3 bases at V and 4 bases at J, leaving 5 bases unmatched. In DNA, the CDR3 is TGTGCCAGCAGTTTCAGGGGGCGCGTGTACGAGCAGTACTTC. Translated: CASSFRGRVYEQYF.

The chain recombines TRBV27 with TRBJ1-3; D call uncertain. Trimming took 2 bases from V and 0 from J, leaving 8 bases between them. CDR3 length: 15 residues. The germline CDR1 and CDR2 sequences are MNHEY and SMNVEV (reference sequence). The CDR3 is CASSLGRGSGNTIYF. The DNA of the CDR3 is TGTGCCAGCAGTTTAGGCCGAGGCTCTGGAAACACCATATATTTT.